This TCR beta chain was found in a study of blood T cell repertoires in COVID-19. Study-wide background: COVID-19 samples, acute and convalescent, were from the United States, Italy and Spain. Sample material is recorded as cDNA or gDNA derived from T cells, B-cell-depleted T cells, or PBMCs.

Trimming shortened V by 0 bases and J by 0 bases, and 9 bases separated the two germline ends. In germline, CDR1 is SGHVS, CDR2 FQNEAQ. The CDR3 is 16 amino acids. Per the study methods: Amplification of reference gene primers was used by the study to estimate nucleated cell counts. The protocol was immunoSEQ multiplex PCR, while the TCRdb copy is restricted to in-frame clones and leaves out a portion. V and J calls and clone size are as listed in that table; D and trimming were resolved from the DNA. Here the sample spans under 65,000 clones, roughly 87% being singletons. Material: peripheral blood. This TCR came from a man aged 80 or over in a cohort sampled during active COVID-19. J is TRBJ2-1 and V is TRBV7-8; the D gene is possibly TRBD2 (6 bases). The CDR3 is CASSLAPGGSYNEQFF. CDR3 nucleotides: TGTGCCAGCAGCTTAGCCCCCGGGGGCTCCTACAATGAGCAGTTCTTC.